This TCR beta chain stems from a study of CD8 T cells in Susac syndrome (dated by TCRdb to between 2018 and 2020). Looking at the study overall: Among the Susac syndrome patients who were sequenced, clinically active disease was present in 5 or 6 and clinical remission was observed in eight or nine. The clonality of the CD8+ T cell repertoire was compared across more than 9 healthy donors, roughly 14 Susac syndrome patients and under 17 multiple sclerosis patients. The study used repertoire sequencing to test whether antigen drove CD8+ T cell activation and differentiation in Susac syndrome. At blood withdrawal, Susac syndrome patients were therapy-naive, treated with corticosteroids (with IVIg additionally given to some), or treated with IVIg alone. The research as a whole found: The study acknowledged that relatively few individuals were included in the TCR sequencing and HLA analysis. Susac syndrome CD8+ repertoires showed clonal expansion, highest in CD8+ TEMRA cells and greater in clinically active than remitting patients. In the total CD8+ and CD8+ TEMRA repertoires, 15 to 20 and five Susac-specific public clones, respectively, were identified.

Concerning this clonotype itself: Its antigen remains unidentified. No quality values exist for individual bases; no much larger clone is one base distant.

RNA was extracted using the RNeasy kit, and roughly 0.45 to 1 microgram was reverse transcribed with random hexamers. The immunoSEQ multiplex PCR assay, which covers 54 Vbeta and 13 Jbeta segments, was used to amplify TCR beta CDR3 regions. To correct PCR amplification bias, a synthetic template baseline was used for both primer optimization and computational correction. The paper's data handling went like this. Reads were assigned to V, D and J genes according to IMGT and analyzed in immunoSEQ Analyzer, with only productive sequences retained. Clonality was calculated as one minus the Shannon entropy normalized by log2 of the number of productive unique sequences. For each patient and control, public and private clones were evaluated among the 100 most prevalent clones. Susac-specific clones were defined as absent from healthy and MS cohorts, 1052 published viral clones and other ImmuneACCESS disease sequences. TCRdb's own reprocessing of the public reads used fastp at Q25 and MiXCR and kept productive beta chains. Rows matching on CDR3 protein sequence are summarized as one entry with the most common DNA and genes. The V and J calls and clone size come from TCRdb's table, not from the authors' own analysis. This sample lists about 76,000 distinct CDR3 sequences; roughly 92% were detected once. The ten largest clones add up to about 0.41% of the sample.

High-throughput TCR beta sequencing profiled peripheral blood CD8+ and CD4+ T cells from healthy donors, Susac syndrome patients and multiple sclerosis patients. The Susac syndrome patients fulfilled recently defined diagnostic criteria for either definite or probable disease. Bulk CD8+ and CD4+ T cells were purified by magnetic negative isolation, while CD8+ TEMRA cells were enriched using FACS. Blood was collected in EDTA tubes and processed within 24 hours, with PBMCs isolated through density gradient centrifugation. PBMCs intended for TCR sequencing were cryopreserved in liquid nitrogen and thawed later in a water bath at 37 degrees C. The sorted or isolated CD4+, CD8+ and CD8+ TEMRA cells had a purity of 90% or higher. CDR1 MNHNS and CDR2 SASEGT are derived from the germline V gene. From the cysteine through the phenylalanine, the CDR3 covers 13 amino acids. CDR3 DNA only is kept here, 39 bases in frame from base 1. V trim: 10 bases; J trim: 8 bases; unmatched bases: 9.

The chain joins TRBV6-1 to TRBJ2-1, and 9 junctional nucleotides match TRBD2. The sequence was obtained from a human donor with Susac syndrome. The sequencing sample was made of CD8+ T cells from PBMCs. The bases are TGTGCCATACCCGGGACTAGCTCCGATGAGCAGTTCTTC. The encoded protein is CAIPGTSSDEQFF.